A single sample gave rise to the 19 T cell receptor beta chains below, sequenced in a study of T and B cells in COVID-19 patients. Multiplex PCR with BIOMED2 TRB-A/B primer pools amplified TRB rearrangements. TCRdb used MiXCR to reprocess the multiplex PCR reads, holding one entry per CDR3 protein. Of several thousand distinct CDR3 sequences in the sample, approximately 22% were seen once. From blood, about 240-550 ng of genomic DNA served as TRB template. Input material: blood. These receptors all stem from a human donor who had recovered from COVID-19.

The CDR3 coding sequence is TGTGCCAGCAGCCAAGGACAGGGGGTAACCGGGGAGCTGTTTTTT. This sequence encodes CASSQGQGVTGELFF. The chain joins TRBV5-4 to TRBJ2-2, with 10 bases that match TRBD1. V was pared by 4 bases and J by 5 bases, with 5 bases of the junction left unmatched. Germline V gene sequence: CDR1 SGHNT, CDR2 YYREEE (reference sequence). The CDR3 spans 15 residues.

This clonotype was counted between two and nine times. This chain connects TRBV12-3 or TRBV12-4 to TRBJ2-3; D may be TRBD1 (6 bases). V lost 3 bases and J 4 bases, leaving 17 bases between the germline ends. The CDR3 has 16 amino acids. CDR3 region: CASSFPGADFSDTQYF. The CDR3 nucleotides are TGTGCCAGCAGTTTTCCAGGGGCAGATTTTTCAGATACGCAGTATTTT.

In the case of this clonotype: This may arise from a read error, as a much more abundant clone is one base away. J is TRBJ2-7 and V is TRBV6-4, with 7 bases matching TRBD2. Looked up from germline, CDR1 is MRHNA and CDR2 is SNTAGT. The CDR3 is made up of 13 amino acids. The CDR3 nucleotides read TGTGCCAGCACAGGACTAGGGGACTACGAGCCGTACTTC. Its protein product is CASTGLGDYEPYF.

This clonotype was recorded at least ten times. A junction boundary mismatches the germline segment, possibly from a read error. J is TRBJ1-3 and V is TRBV12-3 or TRBV12-4; possibly TRBD1 for D (6 bases). The CDR3 is made up of 12 amino acids. CDR3 bases: TGTGCCAGCAGCTCATGGGGCGAGGGGGTTCAATTT. Its protein product is CASSSWGEGVQF.

For this clonotype: This may be a read error, as it is one base from a much larger clone. CDR3 amino acids: CARSLSNTEAFF. The CDR3 bases are TGTGCCAGAAGTTTATCGAACACTGAAGCTTTCTTT. This sequence joins TRBV6-5 and TRBJ1-1; D gene unclear. Germline values: CDR1 MNHEY, CDR2 SVGAGI. The CDR3 consists of 12 residues.

J is TRBJ1-2 and V is TRBV5-4; TRBD1 matches at 8 bases. In germline, CDR1 is SGHNT, CDR2 YYREEE (reference sequence). Losses at the gene ends were 0 bases for V and 6 bases for J; bases not matched to a gene: 7. CDR3 length equals 15 residues. The CDR3 nucleotides read TGTGCCAGCAGCTTGGATGGGACAGGCTTCGATGGCTACACCTTC. This encodes CASSLDGTGFDGYTF.

This chain connects TRBV6-5 to TRBJ2-5, with 16 nucleotides matching TRBD2. Trimming at V came to 8 bases and at J to 5 bases, leaving 2 bases not matched to a gene. This CDR3 spans 14 amino acids. Germline values: CDR1 MNHEY, CDR2 SVGAGI. The CDR3 sequence: CASGTSGGAETQYF. DNA for the CDR3: TGTGCCAGCGGGACTAGCGGGGGGGCGGAGACCCAGTACTTC.

This clonotype is termed large. The chain recombines TRBV19 with TRBJ2-2; 9 positions match TRBD1. This CDR3 spans 15 amino acids. V gave up 4 bases and J gave up 3 bases; unmatched junction bases: 3. Germline V gives CDR1 LNHDA, CDR2 SQIVND (reference sequence). In nucleotides, the CDR3 is TGTGCCAGTAGTAGGGACAGGGACCACACCGGGGAGCTGTTTTTT. It is translated as CASSRDRDHTGELFF.

Sample share makes this clonotype medium-sized. The V call is TRBV12-3 or TRBV12-4, the J call TRBJ1-4; D is unclear. V was shortened by 5 bases and J by 4 bases, with 14 bases between the two germline ends. CDR3 length: 15 residues. The CDR3 reads CASSNRGPSNEKLFF. The DNA for the CDR3 is TGTGCCAGCAGTAACAGAGGGCCCAGTAATGAAAAACTGTTTTTT.

This clonotype is judged medium-sized. The chain uses TRBV30 and TRBJ2-1; D remains unclear. Germline-derived CDR1 and CDR2 are GTSNPN and SVGIG (reference sequence). V was clipped by 5 bases and J by 8 bases, with 19 bases between them. The CDR3 runs to 14 residues. The CDR3 DNA reads TGTGCCTGGCGGACGGCTGGGGTCTCTGATGAGCAGTTCTTC. It encodes CAWRTAGVSDEQFF.

This clonotype has a handful of counts. The V call is TRBV12-3 or TRBV12-4, the J call TRBJ1-2, with unresolved D. The CDR3 spans 13 residues. Deletions cut 5 bases from V and 1 base from J, with 8 bases between. In DNA, the CDR3 is TGTGCCAGCAGTAACATAATTAACTATGGCTACACCTTC. Protein product: CASSNIINYGYTF.

This clonotype occurred a few times. The rearrangement uses TRBV24-1 and TRBJ2-1; the match to TRBD2 covers 8 bases. Germline-derived CDR1 and CDR2 are KGHDR and SFDVKD. V dropped 2 bases and J dropped 9; count of bases not matched to a gene: 11. The CDR3 covers 16 residues. This CDR3 reads CATSDSGGGKMGEQFF. The CDR3 coding sequence is TGTGCCACCAGTGATTCGGGGGGGGGCAAGATGGGTGAGCAGTTCTTC.

In its sample, this clonotype ranks as medium-sized. V and J are TRBV12-3 or TRBV12-4 and TRBJ1-2, with TRBD1 as a possible D gene (6 bases). CDR3 size: 13 residues. With 5 bases removed from V and 8 bases from J, the gap between germline ends came to 15 bases. Here the CDR3 DNA reads TGTGCCAGCAGTCCGACAGGTGGGCACGGCTACACCTTC. Its translation is CASSPTGGHGYTF.

This clonotype was observed many times. The chain employs TRBV7-6 and TRBJ2-7; the D is unclear. With 1 base removed from V and 4 bases from J, the gap between germline ends came to 8 bases. The CDR3 extends over 13 amino acids. Looked up from germline, CDR1 is SGHVS and CDR2 is FNYEAQ. CDR3 nucleotides: TGTGCCAGCAGCTTAGATCGTGGTTACGAGCAGTACTTC. This encodes CASSLDRGYEQYF.

This clonotype is medium-sized. V and J are TRBV11-1 and TRBJ2-7; D possibly corresponds to TRBD1 (5 bases). The germline V and J ends were trimmed by 2 bases and 1 base, with 12 bases remaining between them. The CDR3 is 15 residues long. Germline V gene sequence: CDR1 SGHAT, CDR2 FQDESV (reference sequence). The CDR3 reads CASSLKGIGSYEQYF. DNA of the CDR3: TGTGCCAGCAGCTTAAAGGGGATCGGGTCCTACGAGCAGTACTTC.

The rearrangement links TRBV10-3 to TRBJ1-5; no definite D call. There are 12 residues in the CDR3. Deletions cut 8 bases from V and 4 bases from J, with 9 bases between. Germline V gene sequence: CDR1 ENHRY, CDR2 SYGVKD. CDR3 protein: CAIADGNQPQHF. As DNA, the CDR3 is TGTGCCATCGCGGATGGGAATCAGCCCCAGCATTTT.

Here the CDR3 DNA reads TGTGCCAGTAGTATTTGGGACAGGAGATCGGCCGGGGAGCTGTTTTTT. Its translation is CASSIWDRRSAGELFF. The chain has TRBV19 and TRBJ2-2, with TRBD1 matching 8 bases. Germline CDR1 is LNHDA and CDR2 is SQIVND (reference sequence). The V and J ends lost 3 bases and 6 bases, in that order; junction bases with no gene match: 9. The length of the CDR3 is 16 residues.

The rearrangement uses TRBV6-2 or TRBV6-3 and TRBJ1-5; D is uncertain. Trimming took 2 bases from V and 4 from J, leaving 12 bases between them. The CDR3 length is 15 residues. CDR1 is MNHEY, CDR2 SVGEGT, per germline. The CDR3: CASSYPEKGNQPQHF. In DNA, the CDR3 is TGTGCCAGCAGTTACCCGGAGAAGGGAAATCAGCCCCAGCATTTT.

This clonotype is judged medium-sized. This chain uses TRBV12-3 or TRBV12-4 with TRBJ2-5; 9 bases map to TRBD2. CDR3 length: 15 amino acids. J gave up 2 bases and V 4 bases, and 5 bases lay outside the gene matches. CDR3 sequence reads: CASSSERGVQETQYF. The CDR3, as DNA: TGTGCCAGCAGTTCAGAGCGGGGGGTACAAGAGACCCAGTACTTC.